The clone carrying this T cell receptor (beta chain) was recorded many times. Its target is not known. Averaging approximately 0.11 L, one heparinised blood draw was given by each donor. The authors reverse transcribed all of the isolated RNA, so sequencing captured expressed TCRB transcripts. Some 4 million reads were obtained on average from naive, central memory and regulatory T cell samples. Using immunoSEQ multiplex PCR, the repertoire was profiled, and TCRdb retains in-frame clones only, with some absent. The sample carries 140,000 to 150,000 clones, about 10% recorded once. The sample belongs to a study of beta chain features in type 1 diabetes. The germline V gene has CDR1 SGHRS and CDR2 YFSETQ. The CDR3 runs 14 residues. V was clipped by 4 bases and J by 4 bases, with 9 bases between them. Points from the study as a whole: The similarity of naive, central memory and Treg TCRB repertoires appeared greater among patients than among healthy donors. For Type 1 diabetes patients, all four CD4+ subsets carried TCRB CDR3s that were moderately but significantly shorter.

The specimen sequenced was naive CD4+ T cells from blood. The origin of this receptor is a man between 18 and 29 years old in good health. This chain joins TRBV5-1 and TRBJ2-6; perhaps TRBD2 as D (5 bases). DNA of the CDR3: TGCGCCAGCAGCGGGAGTACCGGGGCCAACGTCCTGACTTTC. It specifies CASSGSTGANVLTF.